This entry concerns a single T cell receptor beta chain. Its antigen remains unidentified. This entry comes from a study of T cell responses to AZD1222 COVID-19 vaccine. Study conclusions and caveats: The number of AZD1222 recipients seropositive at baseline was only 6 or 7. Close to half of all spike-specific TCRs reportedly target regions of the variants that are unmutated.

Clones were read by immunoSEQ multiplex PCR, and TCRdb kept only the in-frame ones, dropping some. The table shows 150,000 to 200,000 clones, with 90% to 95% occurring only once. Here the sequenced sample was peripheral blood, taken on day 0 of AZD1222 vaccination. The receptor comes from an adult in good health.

Here the CDR3 DNA reads TGTGCCAGCAGCCGATTAGCGGTCTACGAGCAGTACTTC. Its protein product is CASSRLAVYEQYF. The chain couples TRBV6-2 or TRBV6-3 to TRBJ2-7; D is possibly TRBD2 (6 bases). V lost 6 bases, J lost 3 bases, and 12 bases lay in between. Germline V lookup: CDR1 MNHEY, CDR2 SVGEGT. There are 13 residues in the CDR3.